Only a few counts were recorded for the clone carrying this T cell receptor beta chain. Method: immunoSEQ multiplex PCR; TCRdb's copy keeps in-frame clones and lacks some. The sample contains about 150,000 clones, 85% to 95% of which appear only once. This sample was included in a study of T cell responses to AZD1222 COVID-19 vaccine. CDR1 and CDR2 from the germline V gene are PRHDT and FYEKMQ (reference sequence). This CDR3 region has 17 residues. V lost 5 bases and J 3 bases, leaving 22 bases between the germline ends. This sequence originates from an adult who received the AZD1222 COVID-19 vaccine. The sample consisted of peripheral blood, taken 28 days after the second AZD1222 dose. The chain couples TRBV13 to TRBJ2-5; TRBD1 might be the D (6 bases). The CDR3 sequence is CASSLYASGTRKETQYF. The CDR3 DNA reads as TGTGCCAGCAGCCTATACGCCTCCGGGACAAGGAAAGAGACCCAGTACTTC.